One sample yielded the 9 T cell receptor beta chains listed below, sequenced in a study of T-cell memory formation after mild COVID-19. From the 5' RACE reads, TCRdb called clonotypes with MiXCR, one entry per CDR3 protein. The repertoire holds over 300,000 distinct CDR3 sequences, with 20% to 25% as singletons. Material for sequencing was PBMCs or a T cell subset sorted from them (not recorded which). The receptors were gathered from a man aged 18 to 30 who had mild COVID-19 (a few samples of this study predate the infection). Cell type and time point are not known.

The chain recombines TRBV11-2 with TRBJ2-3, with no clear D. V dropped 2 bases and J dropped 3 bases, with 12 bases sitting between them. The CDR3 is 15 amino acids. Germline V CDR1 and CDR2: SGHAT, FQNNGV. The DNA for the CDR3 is TGTGCCAGCAGCTTATTGCTAGAGAGTACAGATACGCAGTATTTT. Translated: CASSLLLESTDTQYF.

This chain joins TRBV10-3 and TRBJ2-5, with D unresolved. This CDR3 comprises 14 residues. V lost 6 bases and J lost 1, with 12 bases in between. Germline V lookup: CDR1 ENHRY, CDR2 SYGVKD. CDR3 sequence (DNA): TGTGCCATCAGCGGGTGGGGTTCCCAAGAGACCCAGTACTTC. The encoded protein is CAISGWGSQETQYF.

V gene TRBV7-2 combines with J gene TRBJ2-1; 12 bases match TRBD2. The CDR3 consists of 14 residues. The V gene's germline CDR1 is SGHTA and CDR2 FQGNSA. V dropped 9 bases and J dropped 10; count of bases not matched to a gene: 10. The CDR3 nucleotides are TGTGCCAGAAGCCTACTAGCGGGGGGAAACGAGCAGTTCTTC. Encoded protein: CARSLLAGGNEQFF.

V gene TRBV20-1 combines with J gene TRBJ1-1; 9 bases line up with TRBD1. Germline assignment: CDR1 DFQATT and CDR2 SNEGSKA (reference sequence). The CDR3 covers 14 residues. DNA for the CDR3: TGCAGGCTGGGGACAGGGATTATGAACACTGAAGCTTTCTTT. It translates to CRLGTGIMNTEAFF.

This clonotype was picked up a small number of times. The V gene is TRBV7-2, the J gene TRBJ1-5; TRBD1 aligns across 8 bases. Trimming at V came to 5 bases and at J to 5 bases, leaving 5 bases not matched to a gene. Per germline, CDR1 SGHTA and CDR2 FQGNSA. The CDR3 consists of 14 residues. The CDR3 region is CASSRTGIDQPQHF. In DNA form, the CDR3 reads TGTGCCAGCAGCCGGACAGGGATCGATCAGCCCCAGCATTTT.

The CDR3 DNA is TGTGCCAGCAGTGAAGCGTATCGGGTACTGCACAATGAGCAGTTCTTC. This sequence encodes CASSEAYRVLHNEQFF. V is TRBV6-1 and J is TRBJ2-1; D not resolved. Trimming cost V 0 bases and J 5 bases, with 14 bases left between them. In germline, CDR1 is MNHNS, CDR2 SASEGT. The CDR3 is 16 residues long.

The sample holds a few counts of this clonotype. In nucleotides, the CDR3 is TGCAGTGCTAGTCCCAGCGGGGGATCCGGGGAGCTGTTTTTT. Its translation: CSASPSGGSGELFF. The rearrangement joins TRBV20-1 to TRBJ2-2; 8 bases agree with TRBD2. V dropped 3 bases and J dropped 6; count of bases not matched to a gene: 6. Germline CDR1 and CDR2: DFQATT and SNEGSKA (reference sequence). The CDR3 is 14 amino acids.

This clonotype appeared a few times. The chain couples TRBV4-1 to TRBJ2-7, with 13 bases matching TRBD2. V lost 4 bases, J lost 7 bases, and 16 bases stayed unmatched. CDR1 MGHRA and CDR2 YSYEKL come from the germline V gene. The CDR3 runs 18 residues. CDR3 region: CASSPGLAGRTSWREQYF. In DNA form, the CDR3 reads TGCGCCAGCAGCCCGGGACTAGCGGGGAGAACCTCCTGGCGGGAGCAGTACTTC.

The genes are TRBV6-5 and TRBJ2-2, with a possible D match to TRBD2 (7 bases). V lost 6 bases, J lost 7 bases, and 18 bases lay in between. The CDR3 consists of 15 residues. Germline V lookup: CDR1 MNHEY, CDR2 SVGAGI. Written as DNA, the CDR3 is TGTGCCAGCAGCAGGGGAGGGGGGGCCGACGGGGAGCTGTTTTTT. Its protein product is CASSRGGGADGELFF.